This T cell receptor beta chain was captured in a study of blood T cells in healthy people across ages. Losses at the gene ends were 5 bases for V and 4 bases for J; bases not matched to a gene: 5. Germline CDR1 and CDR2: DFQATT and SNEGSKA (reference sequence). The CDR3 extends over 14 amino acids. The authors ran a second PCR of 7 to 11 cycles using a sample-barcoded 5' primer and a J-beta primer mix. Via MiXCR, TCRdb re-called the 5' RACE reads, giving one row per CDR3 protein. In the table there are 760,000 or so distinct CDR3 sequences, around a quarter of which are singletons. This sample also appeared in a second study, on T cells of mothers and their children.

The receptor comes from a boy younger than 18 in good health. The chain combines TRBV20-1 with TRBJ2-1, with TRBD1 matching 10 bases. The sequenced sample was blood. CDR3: CSAQRTGGYNEQFF. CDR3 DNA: TGCAGTGCTCAAAGGACAGGGGGGTACAATGAGCAGTTCTTC.